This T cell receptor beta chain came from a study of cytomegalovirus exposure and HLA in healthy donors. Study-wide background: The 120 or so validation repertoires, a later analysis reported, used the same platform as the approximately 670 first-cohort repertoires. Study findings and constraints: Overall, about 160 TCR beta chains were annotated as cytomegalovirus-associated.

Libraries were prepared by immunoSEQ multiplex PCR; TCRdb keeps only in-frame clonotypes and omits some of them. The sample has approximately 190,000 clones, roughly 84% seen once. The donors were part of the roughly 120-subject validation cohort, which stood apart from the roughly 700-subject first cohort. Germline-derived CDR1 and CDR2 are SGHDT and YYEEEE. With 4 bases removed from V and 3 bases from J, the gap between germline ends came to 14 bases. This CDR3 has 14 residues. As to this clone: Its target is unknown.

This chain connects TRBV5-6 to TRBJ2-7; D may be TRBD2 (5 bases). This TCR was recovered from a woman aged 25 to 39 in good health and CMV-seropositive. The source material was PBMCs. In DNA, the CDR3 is TGTGCCAGCAGCCACCGGGGAGCCCTCTACGAGCAGTACTTC. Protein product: CASSHRGALYEQYF.